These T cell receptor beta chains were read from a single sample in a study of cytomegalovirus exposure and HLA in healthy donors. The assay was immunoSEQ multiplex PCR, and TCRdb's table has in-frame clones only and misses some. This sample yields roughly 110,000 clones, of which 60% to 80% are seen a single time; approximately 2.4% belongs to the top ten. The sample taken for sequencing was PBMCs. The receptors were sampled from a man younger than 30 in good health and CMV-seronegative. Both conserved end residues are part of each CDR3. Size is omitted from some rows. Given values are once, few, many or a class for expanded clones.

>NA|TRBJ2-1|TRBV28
CASSYPGQGIDNEQFF
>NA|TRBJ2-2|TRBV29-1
CSVGGQSANTGELFF
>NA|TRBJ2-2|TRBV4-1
CASSYSFTDTGELFF
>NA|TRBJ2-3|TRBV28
CASRTRGGGGRYGTQYF
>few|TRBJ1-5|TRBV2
CASSDSGRQPQHF
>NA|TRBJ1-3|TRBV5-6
CASSRTGQGGNTIYF
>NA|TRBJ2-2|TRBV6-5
CASRVTGGGAGELFF
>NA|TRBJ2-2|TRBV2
CASRTSGELFF
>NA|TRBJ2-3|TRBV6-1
CASSEGPGQGTDTQYF
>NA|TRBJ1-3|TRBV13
CASSLGSYGSSGNTIYF
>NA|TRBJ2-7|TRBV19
CASSISRAGPSQPYEQYF
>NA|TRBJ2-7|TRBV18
CASSPPDGYEQYF
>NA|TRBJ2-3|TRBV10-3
CAAGGDSPTDTQYF
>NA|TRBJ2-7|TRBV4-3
CASSQDPGGTGAGEQYF
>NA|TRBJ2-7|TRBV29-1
CSDRTGGVSSYEQYF
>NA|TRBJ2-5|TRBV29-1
CSGGLAGGETQYF
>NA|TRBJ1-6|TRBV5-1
CASSSRESSPLHF
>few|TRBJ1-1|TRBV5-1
CASSFGGAWDTEAFF
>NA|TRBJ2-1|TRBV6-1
CASREGVAYNEQFF
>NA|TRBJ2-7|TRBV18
CASSRDTDYEQYF
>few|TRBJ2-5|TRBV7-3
CASSSQGRETQYF
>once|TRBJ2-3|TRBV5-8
CASSLVRSGRGGAQYF
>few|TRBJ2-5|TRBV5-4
CASSLAGQGGQETQYF